A selection of T cell receptor beta chains follows, all from one sample in a study of blood T cells in healthy people across ages. TCRdb re-called the 5' RACE reads through MiXCR, storing one row per CDR3 protein. The profile shows about 830,000 distinct CDR3 sequences, 55% to 65% of them singletons. Sequencing used blood. Receptors originate from a man in his thirties or forties in good health. Both conserved end residues are part of each CDR3. Fields, in order: V gene, J gene, CDR3 protein.

TRBV7-2	TRBJ2-7	CASSSRSGGSSYEQYF
TRBV9	TRBJ1-2	CASSPPRGSYGYTF
TRBV7-9	TRBJ1-6	CASSPRQGDSNSPLYF
TRBV7-3	TRBJ1-1	CASSSGRDNSEAFF
TRBV20-1	TRBJ2-1	CSARLFGTLNEQFF
TRBV4-2	TRBJ1-4	CTSSQDSVGQINEKLFF
TRBV29-1	TRBJ2-1	CSVEDLGIHNEQFF
TRBV29-1	TRBJ1-2	CSVTPENYGYTF
TRBV12-3/TRBV12-4	TRBJ2-6	CASPSTGANVLTF
TRBV27	TRBJ2-3	CASSSQPYSTDTQYF
TRBV21-1	TRBJ1-5	CASSPSGGEDQPQHF
TRBV21-1	TRBJ2-3	CARQGFGTDTQYF
TRBV2	TRBJ2-7	CASIGVTQYF
TRBV20-1	TRBJ2-7	CSARSRRDSAASEQYF
TRBV20-1	TRBJ1-5	CSAIGTAIRSNQPQHF
TRBV6-2/TRBV6-3	TRBJ2-3	CASSYGPGGAADTQYF
TRBV20-1	TRBJ1-4	CSARGQGGEKLFF
TRBV4-1	TRBJ2-1	CASSESSGGFSYNEQFF
TRBV9	TRBJ2-7	CASSGHTGSYEQYF
TRBV24-1	TRBJ1-4	CATSDPRDSYEKLFF
TRBV9	.	CASSVLPDRGPQETQYF
TRBV27	TRBJ2-1	CASGVGELWDNEQFF
TRBV6-5	TRBJ2-7	CASSYSREHEQYF
TRBV6-5	TRBJ2-1	CASSETGTGRNEQFF
TRBV6-5	TRBJ2-1	CASKTYNEQFF
TRBV12-3/TRBV12-4	TRBJ1-3	CATLPTGSSGNTIYF
TRBV20-1	TRBJ2-3	CSAREAGAGTLTDTQYF
TRBV7-9	TRBJ2-7	CASSFAYRGPYEQYF
TRBV29-1	TRBJ2-5	CSGGHVYQETQYF
TRBV5-4	TRBJ2-5	CASSLWPESGGETQYF
TRBV24-1	TRBJ2-5	CATSDPVRGQETQYF
TRBV11-2	TRBJ2-3	CASSLPFSSGSTDTQYF
TRBV3-1	TRBJ2-5	CASSHVGGQETQYF
TRBV12-3/TRBV12-4	TRBJ2-1	CASSLAPTGGEQFF
TRBV3-1	TRBJ1-1	CASSQVGTGNTEAFF
TRBV20-1	TRBJ1-6	CSANRQENSPLHF
TRBV28	TRBJ2-1	CASSSNRGGGREQFF
TRBV20-1	TRBJ2-1	CSANPGGGETQFF
TRBV29-1	TRBJ1-1	CSAPRRGDTEAFF
TRBV10-3	TRBJ2-5	CAISEEGRDETQYF
TRBV10-3	TRBJ1-2	CAISENTGTYTF
TRBV29-1	TRBJ2-1	CSVLQGMGEQFF
TRBV14	TRBJ1-1	CASSQVGLIGEAFF